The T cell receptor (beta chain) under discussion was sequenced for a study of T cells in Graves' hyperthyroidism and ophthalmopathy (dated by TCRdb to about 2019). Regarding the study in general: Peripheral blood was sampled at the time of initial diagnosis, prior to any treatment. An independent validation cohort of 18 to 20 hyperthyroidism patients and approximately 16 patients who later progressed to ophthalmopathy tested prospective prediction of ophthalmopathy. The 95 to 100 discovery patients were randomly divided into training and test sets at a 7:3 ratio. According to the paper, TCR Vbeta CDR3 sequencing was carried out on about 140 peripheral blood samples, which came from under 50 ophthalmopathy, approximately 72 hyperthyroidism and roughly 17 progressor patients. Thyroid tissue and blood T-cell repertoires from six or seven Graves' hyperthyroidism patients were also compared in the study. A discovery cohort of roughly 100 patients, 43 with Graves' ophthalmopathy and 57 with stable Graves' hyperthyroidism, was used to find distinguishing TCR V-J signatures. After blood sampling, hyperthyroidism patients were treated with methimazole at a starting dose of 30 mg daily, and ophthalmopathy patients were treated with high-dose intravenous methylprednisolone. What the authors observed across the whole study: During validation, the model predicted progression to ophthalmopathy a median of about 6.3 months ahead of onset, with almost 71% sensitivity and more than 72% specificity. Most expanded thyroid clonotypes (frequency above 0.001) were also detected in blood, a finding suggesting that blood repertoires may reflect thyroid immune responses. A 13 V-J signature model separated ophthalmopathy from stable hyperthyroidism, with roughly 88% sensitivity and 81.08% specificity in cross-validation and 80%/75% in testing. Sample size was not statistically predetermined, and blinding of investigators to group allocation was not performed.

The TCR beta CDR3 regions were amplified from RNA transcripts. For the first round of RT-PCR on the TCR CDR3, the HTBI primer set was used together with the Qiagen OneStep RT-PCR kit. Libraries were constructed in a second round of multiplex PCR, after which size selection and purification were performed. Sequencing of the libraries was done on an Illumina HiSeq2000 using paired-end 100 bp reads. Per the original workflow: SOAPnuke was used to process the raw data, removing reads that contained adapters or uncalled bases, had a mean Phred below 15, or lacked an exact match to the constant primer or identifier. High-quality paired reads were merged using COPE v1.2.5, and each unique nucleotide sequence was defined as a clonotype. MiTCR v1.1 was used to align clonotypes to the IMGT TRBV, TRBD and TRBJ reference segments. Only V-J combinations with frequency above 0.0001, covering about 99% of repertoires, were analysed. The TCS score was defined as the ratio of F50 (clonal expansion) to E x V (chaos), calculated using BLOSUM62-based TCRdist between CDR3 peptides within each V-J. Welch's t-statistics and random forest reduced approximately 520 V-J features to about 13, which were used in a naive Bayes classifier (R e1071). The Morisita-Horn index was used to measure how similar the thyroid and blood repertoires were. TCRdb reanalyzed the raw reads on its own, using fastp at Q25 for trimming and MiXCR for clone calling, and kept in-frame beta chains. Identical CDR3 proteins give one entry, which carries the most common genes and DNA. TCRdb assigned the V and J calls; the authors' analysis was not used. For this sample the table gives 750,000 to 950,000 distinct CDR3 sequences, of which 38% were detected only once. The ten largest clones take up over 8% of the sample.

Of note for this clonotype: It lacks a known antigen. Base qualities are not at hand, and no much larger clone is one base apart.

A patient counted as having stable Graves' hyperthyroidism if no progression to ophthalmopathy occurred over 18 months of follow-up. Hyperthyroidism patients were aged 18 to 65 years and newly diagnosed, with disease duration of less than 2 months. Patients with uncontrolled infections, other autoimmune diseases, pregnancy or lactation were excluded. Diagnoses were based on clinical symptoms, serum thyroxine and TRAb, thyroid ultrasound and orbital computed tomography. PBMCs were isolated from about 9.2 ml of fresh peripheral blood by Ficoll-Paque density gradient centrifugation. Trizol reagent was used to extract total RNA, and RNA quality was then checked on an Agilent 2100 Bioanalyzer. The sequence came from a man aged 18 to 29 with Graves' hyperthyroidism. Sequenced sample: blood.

Read as DNA, the sequence is TGTGCCACCAGCACAGGACAGAGTTTAGAGACCCAGTACTTC. Its coded protein is CATSTGQSLETQYF. Recombination connected TRBV15 to TRBJ2-5, with a weak D call of TRBD1 (6 bases match). V loses 4 bases of germline sequence and J loses 4 bases, and the interval between the two ends is 13 bases. The CDR1 and CDR2 encoded by the germline V gene (reference sequence) are LNHNV and YYDKDF. From cysteine to phenylalanine, the CDR3 is 14 amino acids long. The sequence is cut down to CDR3 DNA, 42 bases in frame from base 1.